A selection of T cell receptor beta chains follows, all from one sample in a study of persistence of HIV-infected CD4 T cells. Their antigens are not known. The assay was immunoSEQ multiplex PCR, and TCRdb's table has in-frame clones only and misses some. Among about 30,000 clones listed, roughly 70% were seen once. The sequences come from CD4+ T cells sorted from PBMCs after approximately 19-hour stimulation, collected from a patient who received antiretroviral therapy. Receptor source: an adult man with HIV who was CMV-seropositive. The CDR3 runs from the conserved cysteine through the conserved F or W. A D gene is named only where the DNA matches it firmly. Size values are once, few and many counts, or a class for expanded clones, and some rows have none.

cdr3_aa | cdr3_nt | j_call | v_call | cdr3_length | clone_size | d_call
CASSSTGSIGEKLFF | TGTGCCAGCAGTTCGACAGGCAGTATAGGAGAAAAACTGTTTTTT | TRBJ1-4 | TRBV6-5 | 15 | NA | NA
CASTRARTGNTIYF | TGTGCCAGTACCAGGGCCCGTACTGGAAACACCATATATTTT | TRBJ1-3 | TRBV19 | 14 | NA | NA
CSAKDRGPTNEQFF | TGCAGCGCCAAGGACAGGGGACCTACGAATGAGCAGTTCTTC | TRBJ2-1 | TRBV29-1 | 14 | NA | TRBD1
CASSLASGGEDTQYF | TGTGCCAGCAGCTTAGCTAGCGGGGGGGAAGATACGCAGTATTTT | TRBJ2-3 | TRBV7-9 | 15 | NA | TRBD2
CASSLLGMNTEAFF | TGCGCCAGCAGCTTGTTAGGCATGAACACTGAAGCTTTCTTT | TRBJ1-1 | TRBV5-1 | 14 | NA | NA
CASSQRPAKGSNEKLFF | TGCGCCAGCAGCCAACGCCCCGCGAAAGGTTCTAATGAAAAACTGTTTTTT | TRBJ1-4 | TRBV4-1 | 17 | NA | NA
CASSLTLGTEAFF | TGTGCCAGCAGCCTAACCCTCGGGACAGAAGCTTTCTTT | TRBJ1-1 | TRBV7-8 | 13 | NA | NA
CASSIGEKAGYTF | TGTGCCAGTAGTATCGGGGAAAAGGCTGGCTACACCTTC | TRBJ1-2 | TRBV19 | 13 | NA | NA
CATSRDTGRAEKLFF | TGTGCCACCAGCAGAGATACAGGGCGGGCTGAAAAACTGTTTTTT | TRBJ1-4 | TRBV15 | 15 | NA | NA
CASSPNPSTDTQYF | TGTGCCAGCTCACCAAACCCTAGCACAGATACGCAGTATTTT | TRBJ2-3 | TRBV18 | 14 | NA | NA
CASSRGGGGASRNTIYF | TGTGCCAGCAGCCGTGGTGGCGGAGGGGCAAGCAGAAACACCATATATTTT | TRBJ1-3 | TRBV5-4 | 17 | NA | NA
CASSLTSGGPSAYEQYF | TGTGCCAGCAGCTTGACTAGCGGGGGGCCAAGCGCCTACGAGCAGTACTTC | TRBJ2-7 | TRBV7-2 | 17 | NA | TRBD2
CASRPTTGKLFF | TGTGCCAGTCGGCCAACGACGGGAAAACTGTTTTTT | TRBJ1-4 | TRBV27 | 12 | medium-sized | NA
CASSLRGQERGYTF | TGCGCCAGCAGCTTAAGGGGGCAGGAACGTGGCTACACCTTC | TRBJ1-2 | TRBV5-1 | 14 | NA | TRBD1
CASSQGPVTDTQYF | TGCGCCAGCAGCCAGGGACCCGTCACAGATACGCAGTATTTT | TRBJ2-3 | TRBV5-1 | 14 | NA | NA
CASSLGEGASAFF | TGTGCCAGCAGCCTCGGGGAGGGGGCGTCAGCTTTCTTT | TRBJ1-1 | TRBV3-1/TRBV3-2 | 13 | few | TRBD1
CASNDRGGGSYNSPLHF | TGTGCCAGTAACGACAGGGGGGGCGGCTCCTATAATTCACCCCTCCACTTT | TRBJ1-6 | TRBV19 | 17 | NA | TRBD1
CASSLSGRTYEQYF | TGTGCCAGCAGCCTTTCTGGTAGGACCTACGAGCAGTACTTC | TRBJ2-7 | TRBV3-1/TRBV3-2 | 14 | once | NA
CASTVGQGDYGYTF | TGTGCCAGCACCGTCGGACAGGGTGACTATGGCTACACCTTC | TRBJ1-2 | TRBV3-1/TRBV3-2 | 14 | few | TRBD1
CAGFGQGGHPQHF | NA | TRBJ1-5 | TRBV27 | 13 | few | NA
CASIRHMNTEAFF | TGTGCCAGTATCCGGCACATGAACACTGAAGCTTTCTTT | TRBJ1-1 | TRBV19 | 13 | once | NA
CASSFQGATEAFF | TGTGCCAGCAGCTTTCAAGGGGCCACTGAAGCTTTCTTT | TRBJ1-1 | TRBV7-8 | 13 | NA | NA
CASSPPGTGVGYTF | TGTGCCAGCTCACCGCCCGGGACAGGGGTTGGCTACACCTTC | TRBJ1-2 | TRBV18 | 14 | NA | TRBD1
CSASGGDIQYF | TGCAGTGCTAGTGGGGGCGACATTCAGTACTTC | TRBJ2-4 | TRBV20-1 | 11 | once | NA
CASTRQQTNYGYTF | TGTGCCAGCACCAGGCAGCAGACTAACTATGGCTACACCTTC | TRBJ1-2 | TRBV28 | 14 | NA | NA
CASSSSGGTDTQYF | TGTGCCAGCAGTTCTAGCGGGGGAACAGATACGCAGTATTTT | TRBJ2-3 | TRBV6-6 | 14 | NA | TRBD2
CASSLAPGGGTYEQYF | TGTGCCAGCAGCTTAGCCCCCGGGGGAGGGACCTACGAGCAGTACTTC | TRBJ2-7 | TRBV7-2 | 16 | NA | TRBD2
CASSWGTGNTEAFF | TGCGCCAGCAGCTGGGGGACGGGGAACACTGAAGCTTTCTTT | TRBJ1-1 | TRBV5-1 | 14 | NA | NA
CASSAQTGSVAPIYF | TGTGCCAGCAGCGCACAGACAGGGAGCGTTGCACCCATATATTTT | TRBJ1-3 | TRBV9 | 15 | NA | TRBD1
CASSQAAGSPLHF | TGTGCCAGCAGCCAAGCGGCGGGATCACCCCTCCACTTT | TRBJ1-6 | TRBV3-1/TRBV3-2 | 13 | NA | NA
CASDRGGHNSPLHF | TGTGCCAGCGATAGGGGAGGCCATAATTCACCCCTCCACTTT | TRBJ1-6 | TRBV6-5 | 14 | NA | NA
CATSRGGGRGRDTEAFF | TGTGCCACCAGCAGAGGCGGGGGCAGGGGGCGGGACACTGAAGCTTTCTTT | TRBJ1-1 | TRBV15 | 17 | NA | TRBD1
CASSWTAFRGYTF | TGTGCCAGCAGCTGGACAGCCTTTAGAGGCTACACCTTC | TRBJ1-2 | TRBV28 | 13 | medium-sized | NA
CASRRDRANTEAFF | TGTGCCAGCAGAAGAGACAGGGCGAACACTGAAGCTTTCTTT | TRBJ1-1 | TRBV27 | 14 | NA | TRBD1
CASSDTGLAGSSYNEQFF | TGCGCCAGCAGTGACACGGGACTAGCGGGTTCCTCCTACAATGAGCAGTTCTTC | TRBJ2-1 | TRBV10-2 | 18 | few | TRBD2
CASSLPQGGLNGNTIYF | TGTGCCAGCAGTTTGCCCCAAGGGGGCCTAAACGGAAACACCATATATTTT | TRBJ1-3 | TRBV28 | 17 | NA | TRBD1
CASQGQGAANNYGYTF | TGTGCCAGCCAAGGACAGGGAGCCGCTAATAACTATGGCTACACCTTC | TRBJ1-2 | TRBV28 | 16 | NA | TRBD1
CASSLSESSGDSEQYF | TGTGCCAGTAGTCTCTCGGAGAGCAGCGGGGATTCCGAGCAGTACTTC | TRBJ2-7 | TRBV19 | 16 | NA | TRBD2
CASSYGTGGVDTQYF | TGTGCCAGCAGCTACGGGACAGGGGGCGTAGATACGCAGTATTTT | TRBJ2-3 | TRBV7-9 | 15 | NA | TRBD1
CASSGGTWTAESNEQFF | TGTGCCAGCAGTGGGGGGACGTGGACAGCCGAGAGCAATGAGCAGTTCTTC | TRBJ2-1 | TRBV28 | 17 | NA | NA
CASSYRADTQYF | TGTGCCAGCAGTTATCGGGCAGATACGCAGTATTTT | TRBJ2-3 | TRBV6-2/TRBV6-3 | 12 | NA | NA
CASSEAPRGAYEQYF | TGTGCCAGCAGTGAAGCACCGCGGGGGGCCTACGAGCAGTACTTC | TRBJ2-7 | TRBV6-1 | 15 | few | TRBD2
CSVRSDTQYF | TGCAGCGTAAGATCAGATACGCAGTATTTT | TRBJ2-3 | TRBV20-1 | 10 | NA | NA
CASTLGQANTEAFF | TGTGCCAGTACCCTCGGACAGGCGAACACTGAAGCTTTCTTT | TRBJ1-1 | TRBV19 | 14 | NA | TRBD1
CATSRDSTGELFF | TGTGCCACCAGCAGAGACAGCACCGGGGAGCTGTTTTTT | TRBJ2-2 | TRBV15 | 13 | NA | NA
CASRLEGKGNQPQHF | TGTGCCAGCAGACTGGAGGGAAAAGGCAATCAGCCCCAGCATTTT | TRBJ1-5 | TRBV6-5 | 15 | NA | NA
CASSFGPSGNTIYF | TGCGCCAGCAGCTTCGGGCCCTCTGGAAACACCATATATTTT | TRBJ1-3 | TRBV5-1 | 14 | NA | NA
CASRRDRVGKYF | TGTGCCAGCCGTCGTGACAGGGTTGGGAAGTACTTC | TRBJ2-7 | TRBV2 | 12 | NA | TRBD1
CASSFGGGGGNQPQHF | TGTGCCAGCAGTTTTGGAGGCGGGGGTGGAAATCAGCCCCAGCATTTT | TRBJ1-5 | TRBV27 | 16 | NA | NA
CASSSYAEGNYGYTF | TGTGCCAGCAGCAGTTACGCGGAGGGGAACTATGGCTACACCTTC | TRBJ1-2 | TRBV6-5 | 15 | few | NA
CASSLERIPNSPLHF | TGTGCCAGCAGTTTGGAAAGGATACCGAATTCACCCCTCCACTTT | TRBJ1-6 | TRBV27 | 15 | few | NA
CATSDSRLIRHTGELFF | TGTGCCACCAGTGATTCCAGGCTCATCAGGCACACCGGGGAGCTGTTTTTT | TRBJ2-2 | TRBV24-1 | 17 | few | NA
CASSPEEGIYGYTF | TGTGCCAGCAGCCCCGAGGAGGGGATCTATGGCTACACCTTC | TRBJ1-2 | TRBV7-8 | 14 | NA | NA
CASSVEAGGADGNTIYF | TGTGCCAGCAGCGTAGAGGCAGGGGGCGCGGATGGAAACACCATATATTTT | TRBJ1-3 | TRBV9 | 17 | NA | TRBD1
CASSSDRGGSPLHF | TGTGCCAGTAGTTCGGACAGGGGAGGATCACCCCTCCACTTT | TRBJ1-6 | TRBV19 | 14 | few | TRBD1
CASSGQDEGEAFF | TGTGCCAGCAGTGGTCAGGATGAGGGTGAAGCTTTCTTT | TRBJ1-1 | TRBV2 | 13 | few | NA
CASSAEGGGPHYGYTF | TGTGCCAGCAGTGCCGAGGGGGGAGGGCCCCATTATGGCTACACCTTC | TRBJ1-2 | TRBV6-1 | 16 | once | NA
CSVRRDRGIPNTEAFF | TGCAGCGTACGACGGGACAGGGGGATCCCGAACACTGAAGCTTTCTTT | TRBJ1-1 | TRBV29-1 | 16 | few | TRBD1
CASKSLGHTGPTDYGYTF | TGTGCCAGTAAAAGCCTCGGACATACCGGGCCCACGGACTATGGCTACACCTTC | TRBJ1-2 | TRBV19 | 18 | NA | NA